This T cell receptor beta chain was sequenced in a study of T cells in localized non-small cell lung cancer. General study findings and limits: In adjacent lung, a median roughly 57 of the top 100 tumor clones were found. A raised T cell density in blood coincided with lengthier overall survival.

The V and J ends lost 5 bases and 8 bases, in that order; junction bases with no gene match: 11. This CDR3 is built from 14 residues. Germline-derived CDR1 and CDR2 are LGHNT and FRNRAP. Details on this clone: Its antigen is unknown.

The assay was immunoSEQ multiplex PCR, and TCRdb's table has in-frame clones only and misses some. The sample includes roughly 38,000 clones, 86% seen only once; the top ten take about 5.4%. The source material was peripheral blood mononuclear cells, sampled before any cancer treatment. The sequence was collected from a male donor older than 55 with stage II lung adenocarcinoma. The chain combines TRBV12-5 with TRBJ1-1, with 7 nucleotides matching TRBD1. The CDR3 reads CASGHSTGPNEAFF. The DNA of the CDR3 is TGTGCTAGTGGTCACTCGACAGGGCCGAACGAAGCTTTCTTT.